The next 10 T cell receptor beta chains were all read from a single sample in a study of T-cell memory formation after mild COVID-19. TCRdb re-derived calls from the 5' RACE reads in MiXCR, one entry per CDR3 protein. The profile shows roughly 280,000 distinct CDR3 sequences, under 8.5% of them singletons. The sequencing sample was made of PBMCs or a T cell subset sorted from them (not recorded which). These receptor sequences come from a man younger than 35 who had mild COVID-19 (a few samples of this study predate the infection). Cell type and time point are not known.

This clonotype was observed at least ten times. V and J are TRBV7-9 and TRBJ2-3, with D tentatively TRBD1 (6 bases). Germline V gives CDR1 SEHNR, CDR2 FQNEAQ (reference sequence). Trimming removed 5 bases from V and 5 bases from J, with 14 bases in between. The CDR3 totals 14 residues. CDR3 nucleotide sequence: TGTGCCAGCAGCGCTCGGACAGAGGGAGATACGCAGTATTTT. Amino acid sequence: CASSARTEGDTQYF.

V usage is TRBV20-1 and J usage is TRBJ2-7, with D perhaps matching TRBD1 (6 bases). CDR1 is DFQATT, CDR2 SNEGSKA, per germline (reference sequence). There are 15 residues in the CDR3. Trimming shortened V by 0 bases and J by 0 bases, and 12 bases separated the two germline ends. The CDR3 loop is CSARDLAGASYEQYF. The CDR3 nucleotides read TGCAGTGCTAGAGATCTGGCAGGGGCCTCCTACGAGCAGTACTTC.

This clonotype showed up many times. V gene TRBV18 combines with J gene TRBJ1-6; TRBD1 is a possible D gene (6 bases). CDR1 is KGHSH, CDR2 LQKENI, per germline. V lost 2 bases to trimming and J lost 10 bases, with 15 bases between them. This CDR3 spans 15 amino acids. Written as DNA, the CDR3 is TGTGCCAGCTCACCAAGTCAGGGGCCTGGCTCACCCCTCCACTTT. Its translation: CASSPSQGPGSPLHF.

The chain carries TRBV3-1 and TRBJ2-2, with D maybe TRBD1 (5 bases). Per the germline V gene, CDR1 is LGHDT and CDR2 is YNNKEL (reference sequence). V was cut by 1 base and J by 1 base, with 13 bases left in between. This CDR3 is 17 amino acids long. In DNA, the CDR3 is TGTGCCAGCAGCCAAGTGCCTCGGACAAAGAACACCGGGGAGCTGTTTTTT. It encodes CASSQVPRTKNTGELFF.

J is TRBJ2-7 and V is TRBV6-5; TRBD1 or TRBD2 may be the D gene (5 bases each). V gave up 5 bases and J gave up 3 bases, with 14 bases separating them. Germline-derived CDR1 and CDR2 are MNHEY and SVGAGI. The CDR3 runs 14 residues. The CDR3 coding sequence is TGTGCCAGCAGTGGACCGGGACGTCACTACGAGCAGTACTTC. It codes for CASSGPGRHYEQYF.

The chain joins TRBV7-2 to TRBJ2-7; TRBD2 matches 7 bases. V lost 1 base to trimming and J lost 2 bases; unmatched junction nucleotides: 5. This CDR3 contains 15 residues. The germline gives CDR1 SGHTA, CDR2 FQGNSA. In DNA, the CDR3 is TGTGCCAGCAGCTTAGGGGCTAGCGGACCCTACGAGCAGTACGTC. Translated: CASSLGASGPYEQYV.

At least ten counts were recorded for this clonotype. The chain combines TRBV7-9 with TRBJ2-5; D unresolved. The length of the CDR3 is 14 residues. V shed 7 bases and J shed 5 bases, with 17 bases lying between them. CDR1 is SEHNR, CDR2 FQNEAQ, per germline (reference sequence). Written as DNA, the CDR3 is TGTGCCAGCACTTACCCGCAAGCGCCGGAGACCCAGTACTTC. Residues: CASTYPQAPETQYF.

This clonotype was seen a few times. This chain joins TRBV14 and TRBJ1-3; 8 nucleotides align to TRBD1. Germline V lookup: CDR1 SGHDN, CDR2 FVKESK. CDR3 length equals 15 residues. V lost 5 bases to trimming and J lost 2 bases; unmatched junction nucleotides: 5. CDR3 protein: CASSKTGGTGNTIYF. Written as DNA, the CDR3 is TGTGCCAGCAGCAAAACAGGGGGAACTGGAAACACCATATATTTT. The variable domain in full, completed from reference TRBV14 and TRBJ1-3, reads EAGVTQFPSHSVIEKGQTVTLRCDPISGHDNLYWYRRVMGKEIKFLLHFVKESKQDESGMPNNRFLAERTGGTYSTLKVQPAELEDSGVYFCASSKTGGTGNTIYFGEGSWLTVV.

J is TRBJ1-3 and V is TRBV7-9; D unclear. Trimming shortened V by 0 bases and J by 2 bases, and 14 bases separated the two germline ends. CDR1 SEHNR and CDR2 FQNEAQ come from the germline V gene (reference sequence). The CDR3 totals 17 residues. The CDR3 region has the DNA TGTGCCAGCAGCTTAGCCAAGACCGAGTTACCTGGAAACACCATATATTTT. Amino acid sequence: CASSLAKTELPGNTIYF.

The DNA for the CDR3 is TGTGCCAGCAGCCGATCCGACCAGGGGGGCTATGGCTACACCTTC. Amino acids: CASSRSDQGGYGYTF. The rearrangement uses TRBV25-1 and TRBJ1-2; 7 bases are a match to TRBD1. The ends lost 6 bases at V and 4 bases at J; junction bases unmatched: 11. The germline gives CDR1 MGHDK, CDR2 SYGVNS. The CDR3 is made up of 15 amino acids.